The clone carrying this T cell receptor (beta chain) has ten or more counts. The CDR3 is 17 residues long. PCR was performed using 60 Vbeta and 13 Jbeta primers. Measured with immunoSEQ multiplex PCR; TCRdb has only the in-frame clones, and not every one. The table includes 100,000 to 120,000 clones, around 85% detected once. The data were obtained in a study of cytomegalovirus exposure and HLA in healthy donors. Sequences were obtained from PBMCs. The chain recombines TRBV21-1 with TRBJ2-3; no DNA check was done on the table's D call, TRBD1. TRBV21-1 is marked as a pseudogene. The clonotype comes from a man in his thirties or forties in good health and CMV-seropositive. CDR3 amino acids: CASSNMVTGVGEDTQYF. CDR3 DNA sequence: TGTGCCAGCAGCAACATGGTGACAGGGGTGGGGGAGGATACGCAGTATTTT.